This T cell receptor (beta chain) was recorded in a study of beta chain features in type 1 diabetes. Study-wide findings and caveats: TCRB CDR3s from Type 1 diabetes patients were moderately but significantly shorter in all four CD4+ subsets.

The isolated RNA, all of it, was reverse transcribed, so expressed TCRB transcripts were what got sequenced. Profiled with immunoSEQ multiplex PCR; TCRdb holds only in-frame clones, not every one. In the table there are roughly 230,000 clones, about a tenth of which are singletons. Concerning this clone itself: Its antigen is still unknown.

The CDR3 runs to 16 residues. After removal of 2 bases from V and 5 bases from J, the junction contained 9 bases not matched to a gene. The germline CDR1 and CDR2 sequences are SGHRS and YFSETQ. The chain carries TRBV5-1 and TRBJ2-5, with 10 bases that match TRBD2. Source material: naive CD4+ T cells from blood. This clonotype originated in a man aged 30 to 39 with type 1 diabetes. The DNA for the CDR3 is TGCGCCAGCAGCTTTTCACCAGCGGGGGGGCAGGAGACCCAGTACTTC. Protein sequence: CASSFSPAGGQETQYF.